Listed below are T cell receptor beta chains from one sample, sequenced in a study of shared clonotypes between healthy human individuals. TCRdb's table, derived via immunoSEQ multiplex PCR, lists solely in-frame clones and lacks some. Among roughly 1 million clones listed, about 75% were seen once. Sequenced material: memory CD4+ T cells sorted from blood. All receptors come from a man younger than 35 in good health. Each CDR3 is given with its conserved first and last residue. D genes are given only for firm matches. Clone size is given for some rows only: seen once, a few or many times, or a class if the clone is expanded.

j_call v_call d_call clone_size cdr3_aa cdr3_nt
TRBJ1-1 TRBV5-1 TRBD1 NA CASSLLAQDRGNAFF TGCGCCAGCAGCTTGTTAGCGCAGGACAGGGGAAATGCTTTCTTT
TRBJ2-2 TRBV2 NA few CASRGTGELFF TGTGCCAGCAGGGGCACCGGGGAGCTGTTTTTT
TRBJ1-3 TRBV6-1 NA NA CASSEGRLSSGNTIYF TGTGCCAGCAGTGAAGGCAGGCTGAGCTCTGGAAACACCATATATTTT
TRBJ1-1 TRBV19 NA few CASSTLRLGAFF TGTGCCAGTAGTACTCTAAGACTAGGAGCTTTCTTT
TRBJ2-5 TRBV5-6 NA once CASSLDRAETQYF TGTGCCAGCAGCTTGGACAGGGCGGAGACCCAGTACTTC
TRBJ1-2 TRBV2 NA many CASSEGPGYTF TGTGCCAGCAGTGAAGGACCGGGCTACACCTTC
TRBJ2-1 TRBV30 TRBD2 NA CAWNIISGEYNEQFF TGTGCCTGGAATATAATCAGCGGGGAATACAATGAGCAGTTCTTC
TRBJ2-7 TRBV7-2 NA NA CASSLGTPSGEQYF TGTGCCAGCAGCTTAGGGACACCTTCGGGGGAGCAGTACTTC
TRBJ2-1 TRBV7-9 NA NA CASSQRRAATSSSYNEQFF TGTGCCAGCAGCCAACGAAGGGCGGCCACGTCGAGCTCCTACAATGAGCAGTTCTTC
TRBJ2-1 TRBV7-3 NA NA CASSLAAGALNEQFF TGTGCCAGCAGCTTAGCAGCGGGCGCCCTGAATGAGCAGTTCTTC
TRBJ1-4 TRBV27 NA few CASSQGTNEKLFF TGTGCCAGCAGTCAAGGAACTAATGAAAAACTGTTTTTT
TRBJ1-1 TRBV7-6 NA NA CASTPVLTNTEAFF TGTGCCAGCACCCCGGTGTTGACTAACACTGAAGCTTTCTTT
TRBJ2-5 TRBV4-1 NA few CASSQEGGTSGRRETQYF NA
TRBJ1-1 TRBV5-1 NA NA CASSLEGHPNTEAFF TGCGCCAGCAGCTTGGAAGGACACCCGAACACTGAAGCTTTCTTT
TRBJ1-1 TRBV19 NA NA CASSIALNTEAFF TGTGCCAGTAGTATAGCCCTGAACACTGAAGCTTTCTTT
TRBJ2-7 TRBV5-1 NA NA CASSLDRVGEQYF TGCGCCAGCAGCTTGGACAGGGTGGGCGAGCAGTACTTC
TRBJ1-5 TRBV6-1 NA NA CASSDPSVWGNGNQPQHF TGTGCCAGCAGTGATCCTTCCGTCTGGGGAAATGGCAATCAGCCCCAGCATTTT
TRBJ2-6 TRBV10-2 TRBD1 NA CASTVDREAF TGCGCCAGCACCGTGGACAGGGAGGCTTTC
TRBJ2-3 TRBV10-2 TRBD2 NA CATRKSGGVTDTQYF TGCGCCACCCGTAAAAGCGGGGGCGTTACAGATACGCAGTATTTT
TRBJ2-7 TRBV6-5 NA NA CASSPRGPLGQYF TGTGCCAGCAGCCCACGGGGGCCCCTTGGGCAGTACTTC
TRBJ1-1 TRBV2 NA once CASSLATFEAFF TGTGCCAGCAGTCTAGCCACGTTTGAAGCTTTCTTT
TRBJ1-3 TRBV7-2 NA NA CASSLVPQFSGNTIYF TGTGCCAGCAGCTTAGTCCCCCAGTTCTCTGGAAACACCATATATTTT
TRBJ2-5 TRBV10-3 NA NA CASHGAGETQYF TGTGCCTCCCATGGGGCGGGGGAGACCCAGTACTTC
TRBJ1-4 TRBV5-1 TRBD1 NA CASSRQGADEKLFF TGCGCCAGCAGCCGACAGGGGGCAGATGAAAAACTGTTTTTT
TRBJ2-7 TRBV10-3 TRBD2 NA CASSSTAGSSYEQYF TGTGCCAGCAGTTCAACAGCGGGGAGCTCCTACGAGCAGTACTTC
TRBJ1-6 TRBV4-3 TRBD1 NA CASRLGQGNSPLHF TGCGCCAGCAGACTAGGACAGGGAAATTCACCCCTCCACTTT
TRBJ2-1 TRBV4-2 TRBD2 NA CASSQGVTSGTRNEQFF TGTGCCAGCAGCCAAGGAGTGACTAGCGGGACACGCAATGAGCAGTTCTTC
TRBJ2-3 TRBV29-1 NA once CSVGGPDTQYF TGCAGCGTTGGGGGGCCAGATACGCAGTATTTT
TRBJ1-5 TRBV30 NA NA CAWSEGGLGNQPQHF TGTGCCTGGAGTGAGGGCGGGTTAGGCAATCAGCCCCAGCATTTT
TRBJ1-6 TRBV6-1 TRBD1 few CASSGQGIGNNSPLHF TGTGCCAGCAGTGGACAGGGAATAGGCAATAATTCACCCCTCCACTTT
TRBJ1-1 TRBV6-6 NA few CASSYSSWGIEAFF TGTGCCAGCAGTTACTCTAGCTGGGGCATTGAAGCTTTCTTT
TRBJ2-1 TRBV9 TRBD1 NA CASSAPGQPYNEQFF TGTGCCAGCAGCGCCCCGGGACAGCCTTACAATGAGCAGTTCTTC
TRBJ1-2 TRBV28 TRBD1 NA CASRGTDFYGYTF TGTGCCAGCAGGGGGACAGATTTCTATGGCTACACCTTC
TRBJ2-1 TRBV7-3 TRBD2 NA CASSASLAGVENEQFF TGTGCCAGCAGCGCCTCTCTAGCGGGGGTAGAAAATGAGCAGTTCTTC
TRBJ2-5 TRBV19 NA NA CASSVASIAETQYF TGTGCCAGTAGTGTAGCCAGCATTGCGGAGACCCAGTACTTC
TRBJ1-5 TRBV7-2 NA NA CASSSLGNSNQPQHF TGTGCCAGCAGCTCCCTTGGGAATAGCAATCAGCCCCAGCATTTT
TRBJ2-7 TRBV27 TRBD1 few CASCPGQGFSYEQYF TGTGCCAGCTGCCCCGGACAGGGTTTCTCCTACGAGCAGTACTTC
TRBJ1-6 TRBV6-5 TRBD1 NA CASSPGTGVGSPLHF TGTGCCAGCAGTCCCGGGACAGGGGTCGGGTCACCCCTCCACTTT
TRBJ1-1 TRBV11-1 NA once CASSLTRERNTEAFF TGTGCCAGCAGCTTAACGAGGGAAAGAAACACTGAAGCTTTCTTT
TRBJ2-3 TRBV5-1 NA few CASSPARADTQYF TGCGCCAGCAGCCCCGCTCGGGCGGATACGCAGTATTTT
TRBJ2-2 TRBV4-3 TRBD1 NA CASSQDGTGSRTGELFF TGCGCCAGCAGCCAAGACGGGACAGGTAGCCGCACCGGGGAGCTGTTTTTT